Given below is one TCR beta chain in context. Its specificity is unknown. The data were taken from a study of tumor-infiltrating lymphocytes in primary liver carcinoma. The wider study: Sequencing of the samples generated roughly 3.5 to 7.13 million productive TCRbeta reads, with similar yields across tissue types. General study points: It was tumor-adjacent and tumor-blood pairs that overlapped less than tumor region pairs did.

Losses at the gene ends were 0 bases for V and 3 bases for J; bases not matched to a gene: 8. CDR1 is SGHAT and CDR2 is FQNNGV in the germline V gene. The CDR3 extends over 19 amino acids. Blood RNA originated from unsorted whole blood, with germline DNA additionally extracted. Patients in the cohort were treatment-naive and living with chronic HBV infection. Before any surgery took place, approximately 4 milliliters of peripheral blood were collected. Total RNA (roughly 0.45 ug) served as template for TCR beta cDNA synthesis primed by a constant-region primer. It was through three nested multiplex PCR rounds of slightly modified ARM-PCR that TCR beta libraries arose. It was with TRBV1-TRBV30 forward primers and a C-beta reverse primer that the first two PCR rounds were run, at roughly 9 cycles each. TCRdb processed the multiplex PCR reads anew with MiXCR; each CDR3 protein has one entry. The sample carries over 250,000 distinct CDR3 sequences, almost 60% recorded once.

The sequence was collected from a woman aged 25 to 39 with primary liver carcinoma and hepatitis B virus infection. The chain carries TRBV11-2 and TRBJ2-2; TRBD2 matches 12 bases. Specimen: peripheral blood. CDR3 loop: CASSLDRLAGGPDTGELFF. DNA for the CDR3: TGTGCCAGCAGCTTAGATAGGCTAGCGGGAGGGCCAGACACCGGGGAGCTGTTTTTT.